The 8 T cell receptor beta chains in this list originate from one sample, sequenced in a study of post-analysis software for immune sequencing data. Tagging with unique molecular identifiers was a feature of the TCR beta cDNA libraries. From the PCR reads, TCRdb called clonotypes with MiXCR, one entry per CDR3 protein. In the table there are 820,000 or so distinct CDR3 sequences, roughly 50% of which are singletons. The antigens of these receptors remain unknown. Study-wide points: Among several TRBV segments more frequent in patients than controls were TRBV5-6, TRBV5-1 and TRBV20-1.

Specimen: blood. These receptors were collected from a girl between 10 and 17 years old with multiple sclerosis.

This clonotype was observed once. The CDR3 DNA reads TGTGCCATCAGTGAGTCCCGTGGACAGGGGGCTATCTACGAGCAGTACTTC. Residues: CAISESRGQGAIYEQYF. The rearrangement uses TRBV10-3 and TRBJ2-7; 11 nucleotides align to TRBD1. CDR3 size: 17 residues. Unmatched junction bases numbered 7, after V lost 0 bases and J lost 3 bases. CDR1 is ENHRY and CDR2 is SYGVKD in the germline V gene.

This clonotype has a handful of counts. This chain links TRBV12-3 or TRBV12-4 with TRBJ2-4; D might be TRBD1 (6 bases). Trimming took 4 bases from V and 0 from J, leaving 13 bases between them. The CDR3 runs 16 residues. The CDR3 DNA reads as TGTGCCAGCAGTTCCGGGCCAGGGGTAGCCAAAAACATTCAGTACTTC. Translating it yields CASSSGPGVAKNIQYF.

The V call is TRBV27, the J call TRBJ2-7; no clear D. This CDR3 spans 14 amino acids. Germline V CDR1 and CDR2: MNHEY, SMNVEV (reference sequence). V was clipped by 1 base and J by 2 bases, with 9 bases between them. As DNA, the CDR3 is TGTGCCAGCAGTTTATTCGGCAGGCCCTACGAGCAGTACTTC. Encoded protein: CASSLFGRPYEQYF.

The chain employs TRBV5-1 and TRBJ2-7; 9 bases are shared with TRBD1. Per the germline V gene, CDR1 is SGHRS and CDR2 is YFSETQ. Trimming took 0 bases from V and 5 from J; bases not matched to a gene: 3. The CDR3 totals 14 residues. The DNA for the CDR3 is TGCGCCAGCAGCTTGGGGGACAGGGTCGACGAGCAGTACTTC. This sequence encodes CASSLGDRVDEQYF.

V gene TRBV4-2 combines with J gene TRBJ2-3, with D perhaps TRBD2 (6 bases). Germline lookup yields CDR1 LGHNA and CDR2 YNFKEQ. The CDR3 is made up of 16 amino acids. Trimming removed 1 base at V and 1 base at J, with 12 bases between. The CDR3 spells CASSQGVTGGTDTQYF. The CDR3 DNA reads TGTGCCAGCAGCCAAGGGGTGACGGGAGGCACAGATACGCAGTATTTT.

This clonotype was found a few times. The V call is TRBV29-1, the J call TRBJ1-3; D not certain. V lost 3 bases to trimming and J lost 2 bases, with 8 bases between them. Germline values: CDR1 SQVTM, CDR2 ANQGSEA. The length of the CDR3 is 13 residues. Here the CDR3 reads CSVDSAAGNTIYF. The CDR3 bases are TGCAGCGTTGACAGCGCCGCTGGAAACACCATATATTTT.

This sequence joins TRBV29-1 and TRBJ2-2; the D call may be TRBD1 or TRBD2 (5 bases each). Germline CDR1 and CDR2: SQVTM and ANQGSEA. V lost 2 bases and J lost 4, with 11 bases in between. This CDR3 spans 14 amino acids. The CDR3 nucleotides read TGCAGCGTTGAAACAGGTGGGGGCACCGGGGAGCTGTTTTTT. Translating it yields CSVETGGGTGELFF.

The CDR3 here is CASSDDQGGGGYTF. The CDR3 nucleotides read TGTGCCAGCAGCGATGATCAGGGTGGCGGTGGCTACACCTTC. The J gene is TRBJ1-2, the V gene TRBV9; tentative D call: TRBD1 (5 bases). The CDR3 is 14 amino acids. Germline lookup yields CDR1 SGDLS and CDR2 YYNGEE. The V end was cut by 3 bases, the J end by 7 bases, with 16 bases between.